The rows below give T cell receptor beta chains drawn from one sample of a study of T cells in Graves' hyperthyroidism and ophthalmopathy. In TCRdb, the multiplex PCR reads were re-called with MiXCR into one record per CDR3 protein. The sample yields 300,000 to 450,000 distinct CDR3 sequences, roughly a sixth seen once. Input material: blood. Receptors were obtained from a woman in her 30s with Graves' hyperthyroidism that later progressed to Graves' ophthalmopathy. Each CDR3 is given without its conserved first and last residue. Each record gives: V gene, CDR3 protein.

V gene: TRBV19; CDR3 protein: ASRGAGNTIY
V gene: TRBV2; CDR3 protein: ASTAGPGDGSPLH
V gene: TRBV28; CDR3 protein: ASRRELAGGIQETQY
V gene: TRBV27; CDR3 protein: ASSSSSFGEQY
V gene: TRBV19; CDR3 protein: ASSIDETSGRGLLNEQF
V gene: TRBV30; CDR3 protein: AWEEIDSNTEAF
V gene: TRBV24-1; CDR3 protein: ATSDWDRGHVGQETQY
V gene: TRBV29-1; CDR3 protein: SVDQGDTEAF
V gene: TRBV19; CDR3 protein: ASKGTVSNQPQH
V gene: TRBV7-8; CDR3 protein: ASSPHRGWIKEETQY
V gene: TRBV5-5; CDR3 protein: ASSLGRRGYT
V gene: TRBV7-2; CDR3 protein: ASSLDLAGPTGAQY
V gene: TRBV30; CDR3 protein: AWTGVRSSYNEQF
V gene: TRBV28; CDR3 protein: ATRGETSLDEQY
V gene: TRBV5-1; CDR3 protein: ASSLKSDSYGYT
V gene: TRBV5-1; CDR3 protein: ASSFRDINNVLT
V gene: TRBV2; CDR3 protein: ASRTGTGFHGELF
V gene: TRBV6-1; CDR3 protein: ASTRRGSYEQY
V gene: TRBV28; CDR3 protein: ASGRYQGISEQY
V gene: TRBV6-1; CDR3 protein: ASRNSGQGFNQPQH
V gene: TRBV29-1; CDR3 protein: SVEEWTGLNTEAF
V gene: TRBV4-1; CDR3 protein: ASSQYLTRPDHPSTDTQY
V gene: TRBV4-2; CDR3 protein: ASSQYRDGYT
V gene: TRBV7-2; CDR3 protein: ASSPVTRGPYEQY
V gene: TRBV20-1; CDR3 protein: SARDIAGGYYNEQF
V gene: TRBV6-2/TRBV6-3; CDR3 protein: ASSYSISGSGDEQF
V gene: TRBV10-2; CDR3 protein: ASSPKNTIY
V gene: TRBV6-1; CDR3 protein: ASRRTGGINEQY
V gene: TRBV11-2; CDR3 protein: ASSPVEGPNEQF
V gene: TRBV4-2; CDR3 protein: VSSQDRWGGNQPQH
V gene: TRBV19; CDR3 protein: AVAASSYNEQF
V gene: TRBV2; CDR3 protein: ASSEYLYSGNTTY
V gene: TRBV19; CDR3 protein: ASSIGLIPPTDTQY
V gene: TRBV5-1; CDR3 protein: ASSFSGGETNEKLF
V gene: TRBV3-1; CDR3 protein: ASSHRQALYEQY
V gene: TRBV11-2; CDR3 protein: ASSLFRGPPGTEAF
V gene: TRBV5-1; CDR3 protein: ASSFKTGDYNSPLH
V gene: TRBV20-1; CDR3 protein: SAITVAGADTQY